The 20 T cell receptor beta chains given below trace back to one sample, sequenced in a study of response to subunit inactivated influenza vaccine. TCRdb independently ran MiXCR on the RT-PCR reads; one entry per CDR3 protein. The repertoire holds hundreds of thousands of distinct CDR3 sequences, with 9.5% to 13% as singletons. The sample in question was PBMCs from blood, obtained about 40 days after vaccination. The receptor set was obtained from a middle-aged man who received an inactivated influenza vaccine.

This clonotype was seen at least ten times. The CDR3 nucleotides read TGCAGTGCTAGTCTAGGTCGGAATGAAAAACTGTTTTTT. It encodes CSASLGRNEKLFF. The chain uses TRBV20-1 and TRBJ1-4; D ambiguous. Germline V gene data show CDR1 as DFQATT and CDR2 as SNEGSKA (reference sequence). This CDR3 has 13 residues. V lost 3 bases and J 5 bases, leaving 10 bases between the germline ends.

This clonotype was counted many times. The chain carries TRBV12-3 or TRBV12-4 and TRBJ2-7; D unclear. The CDR3 is 12 residues long. The V gene lost 2 bases and the J gene lost 5 bases, with 7 bases spanning the gap. The CDR3 sequence is CASSLTWDEQYF. DNA for the CDR3: TGTGCCAGCAGTTTAACGTGGGACGAGCAGTACTTC.

This clonotype was seen only a few times. The J gene is TRBJ1-1, the V gene TRBV7-9; the D is unclear. Looked up from germline, CDR1 is SEHNR and CDR2 is FQNEAQ (reference sequence). V lost 6 bases and J lost 4, with 12 bases in between. The CDR3 loop spans 13 amino acids. DNA of the CDR3: TGTGCCAGCAGGGGGTCGGGCGGCACTGAAGCTTTCTTT. Its translation is CASRGSGGTEAFF.

This clonotype was detected only a few times. The V call is TRBV6-2 or TRBV6-3, the J call TRBJ2-5; 8 nucleotides match TRBD2. Looked up from germline, CDR1 is MNHEY and CDR2 is SVGEGT. V was pared by 2 bases and J by 4 bases, with 9 bases of the junction left unmatched. This CDR3 comprises 16 residues. In DNA, the CDR3 is TGTGCCAGCAGTTACATCGGGGGGGCCGGAGGAGAGACCCAGTACTTC. This encodes CASSYIGGAGGETQYF.

This clonotype was seen many times. The V call is TRBV12-3 or TRBV12-4, the J call TRBJ2-1; the match to TRBD1 covers 7 bases. The CDR3 is 13 residues long. Unmatched junction bases numbered 10, after V lost 4 bases and J lost 13 bases. The CDR3 is CASSSSDRFAQFF. The CDR3 nucleotides read TGTGCCAGCAGTTCATCGGACAGGTTTGCCCAGTTCTTC.

Only a few counts were recorded for this clonotype. J is TRBJ1-2 and V is TRBV7-9; unclear D gene. Germline V gene sequence: CDR1 SEHNR, CDR2 FQNEAQ (reference sequence). The CDR3 totals 13 residues. Trimming took off 5 bases at V and 1 base at J, with 8 bases between the two ends. The CDR3 is CASSPGFNYGYTF. The CDR3 nucleotides read TGTGCCAGCAGCCCGGGGTTTAACTATGGCTACACCTTC. Variable domain in full (rest from reference TRBV7-9 and TRBJ1-2): DTGVSQNPRHKITKRGQNVTFRCDPISEHNRLYWYRQTLGQGPEFLTYFQNEAQLEKSRLLSDRFSAERPKGSFSTLEIQRTEQGDSAMYLCASSPGFNYGYTFGSGTRLTVV.

The CDR3 nucleotides read TGTGCCAGCAGCCAAGACCTCCTAGCGGCTCCCTACAATGAGCAGTTCTTC. Translated, it gives CASSQDLLAAPYNEQFF. The chain employs TRBV4-2 and TRBJ2-1; 7 bases are a match to TRBD2. The germline V gene has CDR1 LGHNA and CDR2 YNFKEQ. The J segment lost 2 bases and the V segment lost 0 bases, leaving 7 bases of the junction unmatched. The CDR3 has 17 residues.

This sequence joins TRBV4-3 and TRBJ2-5, with a weak D call TRBD2 (5 bases). The V and J ends lost 1 base and 2 bases respectively, with 8 bases between them. The CDR3 is 14 residues long. Per the germline V gene, CDR1 is LGHNA and CDR2 is YSLEER. The chain's CDR3 is CASSQVGLQETQYF. CDR3 DNA sequence: TGCGCCAGCAGCCAAGTAGGACTGCAAGAGACCCAGTACTTC.

The chain recombines TRBV20-1 with TRBJ2-7, with 8 bases identical to TRBD1. This CDR3 contains 14 residues. Germline trimming cut 1 base from V and 6 bases from J; bases unmatched to any gene: 8. The germline V gene has CDR1 DFQATT and CDR2 SNEGSKA (reference sequence). The CDR3: CSARAQGALPEQYF. CDR3 bases: TGCAGTGCTAGAGCCCAGGGGGCGCTCCCCGAGCAGTACTTC.

This clonotype occurred a few times. The chain joins TRBV4-1 to TRBJ1-2; 7 nucleotides line up with TRBD1. The V and J ends lost 3 bases and 1 base, in that order; junction bases with no gene match: 5. CDR3 length: 15 amino acids. Germline assignment: CDR1 MGHRA and CDR2 YSYEKL. The CDR3 loop reads CASSQETGINYGYTF. Here the CDR3 DNA reads TGCGCCAGCAGCCAGGAGACAGGGATTAACTATGGCTACACCTTC.

V and J are TRBV9 and TRBJ2-1, with 13 bases lining up with TRBD2. The V segment lost 2 bases and the J segment 0 bases; nucleotides outside the gene matches: 5. CDR1 and CDR2 (germline): SGDLS, YYNGEE. CDR3 length: 18 amino acids. The CDR3 DNA follows: TGTGCCAGCAGCGTCGGGACTAGCGGGACGAGCTCCTACAATGAGCAGTTCTTC. This codes for CASSVGTSGTSSYNEQFF.

V is TRBV21-1 and J is TRBJ1-5. TRBV21-1 is deemed a pseudogene. The CDR3 has 12 residues. CDR3 region: CASRPLRLPQHF. CDR3 nucleotide sequence: TGTGCCAGCAGACCCCTCCGACTACCCCAGCATTTT.

In its sample, this clonotype was seen a few times. The chain is built from TRBV28 and TRBJ2-7, with TRBD1 identical over 7 bases. The CDR3 contains 14 residues. Germline CDR1 is MDHEN and CDR2 is SYDVKM. With 6 bases clipped from V and 2 bases from J, the junction kept 7 bases outside the gene matches. For the CDR3, the DNA is TGTGCCAGCAGCCACCCTAGGGGGCCCTACGAGCAGTACTTC. This sequence encodes CASSHPRGPYEQYF.

This clonotype was seen a few times. The CDR3 region is CASSLSGTSGSTQYF. DNA of the CDR3: TGTGCCAGCAGCTTAAGCGGGACTAGCGGGAGTACCCAGTACTTC. This chain joins TRBV7-3 and TRBJ2-5, with 14 nucleotides matching TRBD2. V shed 1 base, J shed 8 bases, and the junction held 3 bases outside the gene matches. Germline loops: CDR1 SGHTA, CDR2 FQGTGA. The CDR3 is 15 residues long.

This clonotype came up a few times. This chain connects TRBV24-1 to TRBJ2-3, with 9 bases matching TRBD2. The CDR3 consists of 17 residues. V shed 0 bases, J shed 0 bases, and the junction held 3 bases outside the gene matches. The germline V gene encodes CDR1 KGHDR and CDR2 SFDVKD. The CDR3 here is CATSDLHTSGSTDTQYF. CDR3 in DNA: TGTGCCACCAGTGATTTGCATACTAGCGGGAGCACAGATACGCAGTATTTT.

This clonotype was seen at least ten times. The chain has TRBV6-2 or TRBV6-3 and TRBJ2-7, with TRBD2 identical over 8 bases. The V gene end was trimmed by 5 bases and the J gene end by 2 bases; junction bases not matched to a gene: 8. This CDR3 is 15 amino acids long. CDR1 MNHEY and CDR2 SVGEGT come from the germline V gene. CDR3 loop: CASSNVLAGTYEQYF. CDR3 DNA: TGTGCCAGCAGTAACGTCCTAGCGGGTACCTACGAGCAGTACTTC.

The chain combines TRBV20-1 with TRBJ2-1; a possible D gene is TRBD1 (6 bases). The CDR3 contains 13 residues. Germline values: CDR1 DFQATT, CDR2 SNEGSKA (reference sequence). The V and J ends lost 6 bases and 4 bases respectively, with 13 bases between them. Here the CDR3 DNA reads TGCAGTGCCAAGAAAGGGGGTTACAATGAGCAGTTCTTC. Its translation: CSAKKGGYNEQFF.

The chain is built from TRBV20-1 and TRBJ1-1, with TRBD1 matching over 12 bases. In germline, CDR1 is DFQATT, CDR2 SNEGSKA (reference sequence). Germline trimming cut 3 bases from V and 1 base from J; bases unmatched to any gene: 9. The CDR3 contains 17 residues. The CDR3 DNA sequence: TGCAGTGCTAGGGAACCCGGGACAGGGGGCAGGAACACTGAAGCTTTCTTT. Translating gives CSAREPGTGGRNTEAFF.

This clonotype came up many times. The chain combines TRBV5-1 with TRBJ2-1; 11 bases fit TRBD2. The V segment lost 3 bases and the J segment 5 bases; nucleotides outside the gene matches: 7. Looked up from germline, CDR1 is SGHRS and CDR2 is YFSETQ. The CDR3 is 16 residues long. In nucleotides, the CDR3 is TGCGCCAGCAGCTCCACTAGCGGGGGTACGAACAATGAGCAGTTCTTC. Residues: CASSSTSGGTNNEQFF. Together with reference TRBV5-1 and TRBJ2-1, the CDR3 gives the full variable domain: KAGVTQTPRYLIKTRGQQVTLSCSPISGHRSVSWYQQTPGQGLQFLFEYFSETQRNKGNFPGRFSGRQFSNSRSEMNVSTLELGDSALYLCASSSTSGGTNNEQFFGPGTRLTVL.

V gene TRBV12-3 or TRBV12-4 combines with J gene TRBJ2-5; no reliable D call. Trimming took 6 bases from V and 5 from J, leaving 13 bases between them. The CDR3 sequence is 13 residues long. The CDR3 spells CASRGFTGETQYF. CDR3 bases: TGTGCCAGCAGGGGATTCACGGGCGAGACCCAGTACTTC.